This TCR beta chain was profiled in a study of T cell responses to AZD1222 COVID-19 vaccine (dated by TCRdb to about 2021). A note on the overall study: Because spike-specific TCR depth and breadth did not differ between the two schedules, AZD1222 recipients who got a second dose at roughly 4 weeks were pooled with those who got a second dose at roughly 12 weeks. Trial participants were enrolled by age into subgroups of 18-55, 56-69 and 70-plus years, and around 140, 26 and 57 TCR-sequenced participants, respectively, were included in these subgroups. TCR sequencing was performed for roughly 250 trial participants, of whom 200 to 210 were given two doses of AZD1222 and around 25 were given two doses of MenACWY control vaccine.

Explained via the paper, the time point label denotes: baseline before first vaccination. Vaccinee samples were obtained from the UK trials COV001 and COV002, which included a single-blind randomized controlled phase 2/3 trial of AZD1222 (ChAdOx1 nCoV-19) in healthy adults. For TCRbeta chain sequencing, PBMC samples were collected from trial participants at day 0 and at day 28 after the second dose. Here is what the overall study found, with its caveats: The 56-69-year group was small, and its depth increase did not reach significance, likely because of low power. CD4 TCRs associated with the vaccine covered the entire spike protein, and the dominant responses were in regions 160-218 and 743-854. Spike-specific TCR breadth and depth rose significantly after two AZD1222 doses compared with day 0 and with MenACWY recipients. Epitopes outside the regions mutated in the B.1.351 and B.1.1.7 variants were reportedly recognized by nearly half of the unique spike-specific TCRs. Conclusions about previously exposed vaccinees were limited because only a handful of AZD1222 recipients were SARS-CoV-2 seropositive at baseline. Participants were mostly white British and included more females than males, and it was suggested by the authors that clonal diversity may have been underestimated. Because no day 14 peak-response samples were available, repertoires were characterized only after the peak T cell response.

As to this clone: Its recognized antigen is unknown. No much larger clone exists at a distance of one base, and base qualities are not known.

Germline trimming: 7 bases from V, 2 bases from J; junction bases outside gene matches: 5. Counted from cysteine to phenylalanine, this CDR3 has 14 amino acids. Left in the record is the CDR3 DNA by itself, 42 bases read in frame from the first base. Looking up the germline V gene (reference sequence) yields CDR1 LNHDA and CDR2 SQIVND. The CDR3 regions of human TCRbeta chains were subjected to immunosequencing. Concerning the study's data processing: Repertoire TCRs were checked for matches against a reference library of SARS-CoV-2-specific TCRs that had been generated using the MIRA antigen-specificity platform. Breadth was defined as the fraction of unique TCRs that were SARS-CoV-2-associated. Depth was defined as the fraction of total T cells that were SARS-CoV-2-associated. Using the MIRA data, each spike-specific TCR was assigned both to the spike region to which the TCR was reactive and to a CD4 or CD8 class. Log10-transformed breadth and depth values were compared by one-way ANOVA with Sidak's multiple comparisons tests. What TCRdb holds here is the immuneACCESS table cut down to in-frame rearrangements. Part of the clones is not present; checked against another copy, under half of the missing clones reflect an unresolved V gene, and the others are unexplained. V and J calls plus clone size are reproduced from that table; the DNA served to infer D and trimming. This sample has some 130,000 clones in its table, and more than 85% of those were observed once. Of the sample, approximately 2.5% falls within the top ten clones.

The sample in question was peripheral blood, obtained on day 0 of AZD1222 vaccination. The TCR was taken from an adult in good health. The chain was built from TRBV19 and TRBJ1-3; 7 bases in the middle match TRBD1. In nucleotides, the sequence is TGTGCCAGTATAGGGGGCATCACTGGAAACACCATATATTTT. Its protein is CASIGGITGNTIYF. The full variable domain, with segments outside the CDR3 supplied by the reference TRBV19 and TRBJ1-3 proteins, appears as DGGITQSPKYLFRKEGQNVTLSCEQNLNHDAMYWYRQDPGQGLRLIYYSQIVNDFQKGDIAEGYSVSREKKESFPLTVTSAQKNPTAFYLCASIGGITGNTIYFGEGSWLTVV.